The clone carrying this TCR beta chain was recorded many times. The antigen remains unidentified. The V gene's germline CDR1 is SGDLS and CDR2 YYNGEE. V dropped 5 bases and J dropped 7; count of bases not matched to a gene: 11. The CDR3 has 15 residues. These data come from a study of identical twins. Study-wide points: Modelling approaches yielded underestimates of out-of-frame TCR alpha sharing between monozygotic twins. Partial confounding of zero-insertion analyses by invariant MAIT and iNKT cells was possible. Excess low generation probability was seen in twin-shared out-of-frame alpha sequences.

After template switching added a universal primer site, the resulting cDNA carried unique molecular identifiers. MiXCR, applied by TCRdb to the 5' RACE reads, yields one record per CDR3 protein. The sample contains a few hundred thousand distinct CDR3 sequences, around 15% of which appear only once. These data also featured in a second study, about yellow fever vaccine responses in identical twins.

The material sequenced was CD4+ T cells sorted from blood. This TCR derives from a woman in her late teens or twenties in good health. The chain combines TRBV9 with TRBJ2-3; TRBD2 aligns across 9 bases. In DNA form, the CDR3 reads TGTGCCAGCAGTCATATAGCGGGGGAGAGACATACGCAGTATTTT. As protein: CASSHIAGERHTQYF.